The 21 T cell receptor beta chains presented below share a single source sample, sequenced in a study of shared clonotypes between healthy human individuals. As defined, naive CD8 cells were CD45RO-negative and positively selected for CCR7, with terminally differentiated effector memory CD45RA+ cells excluded. The data were produced by immunoSEQ multiplex PCR, yet TCRdb's version contains in-frame clones alone and is incomplete. The table has a few million clones, around 93% seen once. The specimen sequenced was naive CD8+ T cells from PBMCs. The receptors stem from a man aged 18 to 30 in good health. Some clones in this sample may be carry-over from other donors' samples.

The chain carries TRBV7-2 and TRBJ2-1; 9 nucleotides align to TRBD2. CDR3 length: 13 residues. J gave up 14 bases and V 2 bases, and 7 bases lay outside the gene matches. Germline V gene sequence: CDR1 SGHTA, CDR2 FQGNSA. The CDR3 loop reads CASSLMSAGGEFF. Here the CDR3 DNA reads TGTGCCAGCAGCTTAATGTCAGCGGGAGGCGAGTTCTTC.

The V gene is TRBV28, the J gene TRBJ1-2, with D hard to call. Germline V gene lookup returns CDR1 MDHEN and CDR2 SYDVKM. The CDR3 consists of 16 residues. V shed 2 bases and J shed 4 bases, with 17 bases lying between them. Here the CDR3 DNA reads TGTGCCAGCAGTTTAGAAGCCCAGAGTGACTTCTATGGCTACACCTTC. Amino acid sequence: CASSLEAQSDFYGYTF.

The rearrangement joins TRBV11-2 to TRBJ2-1; 13 nucleotides agree with TRBD2. The CDR3 spans 17 residues. Germline V gene data show CDR1 as SGHAT and CDR2 as FQNNGV. Trimming at V came to 1 base and at J to 8 bases, leaving 8 bases not matched to a gene. In DNA, the CDR3 is TGTGCCAGCAGCTTAGCACCAACTAGCGGGAGGGTCCATGAGCAGTTCTTC. It translates to CASSLAPTSGRVHEQFF.

This chain links TRBV19 with TRBJ1-4, with a possible D match to TRBD1 (5 bases). Trimming stripped 6 bases from V and 6 bases from J, with 14 bases between. Looked up from germline, CDR1 is LNHDA and CDR2 is SQIVND (reference sequence). The CDR3 is made up of 14 amino acids. The CDR3 DNA reads as TGTGCCAGTAGGCATTTTAAAGGGGATGAAAAACTGTTTTTT. Its translation is CASRHFKGDEKLFF. The entire variable domain, with the rest obtained from reference TRBV19 and TRBJ1-4, is as follows: DGGITQSPKYLFRKEGQNVTLSCEQNLNHDAMYWYRQDPGQGLRLIYYSQIVNDFQKGDIAEGYSVSREKKESFPLTVTSAQKNPTAFYLCASRHFKGDEKLFFGSGTQLSVL.

J is TRBJ2-1 and V is TRBV7-3, with no clear D. Between the trimmed V and J ends, which lost 4 bases and 7 bases, there was a span of 11 bases. The germline V gene has CDR1 SGHTA and CDR2 FQGTGA. The CDR3 consists of 13 residues. The CDR3 region is CASSWLKGNEQFF. CDR3 coding DNA: TGTGCCAGCAGCTGGCTCAAAGGGAATGAGCAGTTCTTC.

The CDR3: CSVGGRPPSYNEQFF. CDR3 coding DNA: TGCAGCGTTGGAGGGAGGCCACCCTCCTACAATGAGCAGTTCTTC. The rearrangement joins TRBV29-1 to TRBJ2-1; possibly TRBD2 for D (6 bases). The CDR3 contains 15 residues. V lost 4 bases, J lost 0 bases, and 13 bases lay in between. The germline CDR1 and CDR2 sequences are SQVTM and ANQGSEA.

Written as DNA, the CDR3 is TGTGCCAGCAGCCGAACCGGGAGCCCCGTCTACACCTTC. It translates to CASSRTGSPVYTF. This chain uses TRBV6-6 with TRBJ1-2; D ambiguous. The CDR3 covers 13 residues. Germline CDR1 and CDR2: MNHNY and SVGAGI (reference sequence). V was trimmed by 6 bases and J by 10 bases, leaving 18 bases between them.

The V gene is TRBV19, the J gene TRBJ2-7; TRBD2 aligns across 7 bases. Per germline, CDR1 LNHDA and CDR2 SQIVND (reference sequence). Germline trimming cut 1 base from V and 6 bases from J; bases unmatched to any gene: 9. CDR3 length: 15 residues. CDR3 nucleotides: TGTGCCAGTAGTATAGGGGGCGGGAGCAAGGCCGAGCAGTACTTC. Translating gives CASSIGGGSKAEQYF.

This chain links TRBV4-1 with TRBJ2-7; 9 nucleotides agree with TRBD2. Germline V gene data show CDR1 as MGHRA and CDR2 as YSYEKL. Losses at the gene ends were 0 bases for V and 6 bases for J; bases not matched to a gene: 9. CDR3 length: 16 amino acids. In nucleotides, the CDR3 is TGCGCCAGCAGCCAAGATAACCTTAGCGGGAGATTCGAGCAGTACTTC. Encoded protein: CASSQDNLSGRFEQYF.

The chain recombines TRBV28 with TRBJ2-7, with 15 bases that match TRBD2. CDR1 MDHEN and CDR2 SYDVKM come from the germline V gene. This CDR3 is built from 17 residues. The V and J ends lost 6 bases and 2 bases, in that order; junction bases with no gene match: 8. The CDR3 DNA is TGTGCCAGCAGCTATCCCGGACTAGCGGGGGGGGCCTACGAGCAGTACTTC. As protein: CASSYPGLAGGAYEQYF.

The V and J genes are TRBV5-1 and TRBJ2-3; 8 bases match TRBD1. The J segment lost 3 bases and the V segment lost 7 bases, leaving 7 bases of the junction unmatched. Per the germline V gene, CDR1 is SGHRS and CDR2 is YFSETQ. The CDR3 extends over 14 amino acids. Here the CDR3 reads CASRTGGSTDTQYF. The CDR3 nucleotides are TGCGCCAGCCGTACAGGGGGGAGTACAGATACGCAGTATTTT.

The CDR3 DNA is TGTGCCAGCAGCTTAGCCATCGGGAGTAGCCGCGAGCAGTACTTC. The encoded protein is CASSLAIGSSREQYF. This chain uses TRBV11-2 with TRBJ2-7; tentatively, D is TRBD2 (6 bases). This CDR3 has 15 amino acids. The V end was cut by 1 base, the J end by 6 bases, with 16 bases between. Germline assignment: CDR1 SGHAT and CDR2 FQNNGV.

This clone is a singleton in its sample. Other DNA sequences in this sample translate to the same CDR3. The rearrangement joins TRBV9 to TRBJ1-1, with D unclear. Germline loops: CDR1 SGDLS, CDR2 YYNGEE. CDR3 length: 14 residues. Trimming removed 2 bases from V and 0 bases from J, with 8 bases in between. The CDR3, as DNA: TGTGCCAGCAGCGTCGGGGTGGTGAACACTGAAGCTTTCTTT. This translates into CASSVGVVNTEAFF.

V and J are TRBV5-8 and TRBJ1-2, with TRBD1 matching 7 bases. V shed 3 bases, J shed 5 bases, and the junction held 10 bases outside the gene matches. Germline-derived CDR1 and CDR2 are SGHTS and YDEGEE. There are 15 residues in the CDR3. The CDR3 DNA is TGTGCCAGCAGCTCAAGGACAGGTCGATTTTATGGCTACACCTTC. Translated, it gives CASSSRTGRFYGYTF.

The CDR3 DNA reads TGTGCCAGCAGCGTAGCTGCGGGAGGGATCACAGATACGCAGTATTTT. It encodes CASSVAAGGITDTQYF. The rearrangement joins TRBV9 to TRBJ2-3; TRBD2 matches 9 bases. With 0 bases clipped from V and 2 bases from J, the junction kept 4 bases outside the gene matches. The germline gives CDR1 SGDLS, CDR2 YYNGEE. The CDR3 has 16 amino acids.

This clone has a single count. The chain employs TRBV28 and TRBJ2-1, with 7 bases lining up with TRBD2. Germline CDR1 is MDHEN and CDR2 is SYDVKM. The trim removed 7 bases at V and 7 bases at J, leaving 19 bases unmatched. The CDR3 is 17 residues long. CDR3 nucleotides: TGTGCCAGCACCACTAATCGGGGGGAGTCAAGGAGAAATGAGCAGTTCTTC. Amino acids: CASTTNRGESRRNEQFF. The full variable domain, with the rest looked up from reference TRBV28 and TRBJ2-1, is DVKVTQSSRYLVKRTGEKVFLECVQDMDHENMFWYRQDPGLGLRLIYFSYDVKMKEKGDIPEGYSVSREKKERFSLILESASTNQTSMYLCASTTNRGESRRNEQFFGPGTRLTVL.

This chain uses TRBV15 with TRBJ2-2; weak D call: TRBD2 (6 bases). The CDR3 covers 15 residues. V lost 4 bases and J lost 6, with 15 bases in between. Germline CDR1 is LNHNV and CDR2 is YYDKDF (reference sequence). The CDR3: CATSMGGRIAGELFF. The CDR3 region has the DNA TGTGCCACCAGCATGGGGGGTAGGATCGCCGGGGAGCTGTTTTTT.

This clone occurred a few times. This chain joins TRBV2 and TRBJ1-1; 10 bases line up with TRBD1. Germline-derived CDR1 and CDR2 are SNHLY and FYNNEI. CDR3 length: 15 amino acids. The trim removed 3 bases at V and 1 base at J, leaving 2 bases unmatched. The DNA for the CDR3 is TGTGCCAGCAGTGACGGGACAGGGGCGAACACTGAAGCTTTCTTT. Its protein is CASSDGTGANTEAFF.

The table lists this clone with a few counts. This CDR3 is also generated by other DNA sequences in the sample. The V and J genes are TRBV19 and TRBJ1-5; D gene unclear. CDR1 is LNHDA and CDR2 is SQIVND in the germline V gene (reference sequence). The CDR3 sequence is 13 residues long. V was cut by 1 base and J by 6 bases, with 7 bases left in between. The CDR3 region has the DNA TGTGCCAGTAGTATAGGGGTGACTCAGCCCCAGCATTTT. Protein: CASSIGVTQPQHF.

The rearrangement uses TRBV11-2 and TRBJ2-2, with 13 positions matching TRBD2. The V gene's germline CDR1 is SGHAT and CDR2 FQNNGV. Germline trimming cut 5 bases from V and 2 bases from J; bases unmatched to any gene: 8. CDR3 length equals 18 residues. The CDR3 bases are TGTGCCAGCAGCCCGGGACTAGCGGGGACACTCAACACCGGGGAGCTGTTTTTT. Residues: CASSPGLAGTLNTGELFF.

The table lists this clone with a count of one. The chain has TRBV19 and TRBJ2-1; 7 bases are a match to TRBD2. The germline V gene encodes CDR1 LNHDA and CDR2 SQIVND (reference sequence). The CDR3 contains 15 residues. J lost 3 bases, V lost 3 bases, and 5 bases had no gene match. The CDR3 nucleotides read TGTGCCAGTAGTATTAGTGGCGGGGGCTACAATGAGCAGTTCTTC. Translating it yields CASSISGGGYNEQFF.